This T cell receptor (beta chain) was profiled in a study of shared clonotypes between healthy human individuals. Study-level findings and limits: Genetic and exposure-history diversity was limited by the few donors. Rarefaction indicated that sorted-subset sequencing remained incomplete although depth was large.

Germline values: CDR1 KGHSH, CDR2 LQKENI. The CDR3 spans 15 residues. With V trimmed by 1 base and J by 3 bases, 2 bases remained unmatched. Comment on this clone: Its target is not known.

Each PCR replicate from the sorted subsets contained about 200 ng DNA, which is some 30,000 T cell genomes. Only in-frame clones appear in the TCRdb table, and some are missing; sequencing was by immunoSEQ multiplex PCR. This sample yields some 2,400,000 clones, of which around 95% are seen a single time; 0.13% belongs to the top ten. Sequencing was performed on naive CD4+ T cells sorted from blood. As for subset: CD45RA+ positively selected. This clonotype was sampled from a man younger than 35 in good health. The chain links TRBV18 to TRBJ2-1; 8 bases fit TRBD2. CDR3 protein: CASSPQREFYNEQFF. CDR3 DNA sequence: TGTGCCAGCTCACCACAGCGGGAGTTCTACAATGAGCAGTTCTTC.